These T cell receptor beta chains were read from a single sample in a study of T cell clones after liver transplantation. The protocol was immunoSEQ multiplex PCR, while the TCRdb copy is restricted to in-frame clones and leaves out a portion. Found here are under 20,000 clones, over 70% of them singletons; the top ten hold roughly 13%. The starting material was CD8+ T cells from blood, obtained before liver transplant. The receptors stem from a human donor who received a liver transplant. Each CDR3 is given with its conserved first and last residue. Fields, in order: J gene, clone size, D gene, V gene, CDR3 protein, CDR3 DNA. The D gene is left open where the match is weak. Clone size appears in some rows only: once, few, many, or a class for an expanded clone.

j_gene: TRBJ1-1
abundance: NA
d_gene: NA
v_gene: TRBV30
CDR3aa: CAVGVGWNTEAFF
CDR3nt: TGTGCGGTGGGGGTAGGATGGAACACTGAAGCTTTCTTT

j_gene: TRBJ2-5
abundance: NA
d_gene: NA
v_gene: TRBV9
CDR3aa: CASSVNWGETQYF
CDR3nt: TGTGCCAGCAGCGTAAATTGGGGGGAGACCCAGTACTTC

j_gene: TRBJ1-1
abundance: NA
d_gene: TRBD1
v_gene: TRBV27
CDR3aa: CASSVIQGFDTEAFF
CDR3nt: TGTGCCAGCAGTGTTATACAGGGGTTTGACACTGAAGCTTTCTTT

j_gene: TRBJ1-2
abundance: NA
d_gene: TRBD1
v_gene: TRBV7-9
CDR3aa: CASSSEGARGYTF
CDR3nt: TGTGCCAGCAGCTCCGAGGGGGCGCGAGGCTACACCTTC

j_gene: TRBJ2-7
abundance: NA
d_gene: NA
v_gene: TRBV28
CDR3aa: CASSLTGSSYEQYF
CDR3nt: TGTGCCAGCAGTTTAACAGGGAGCTCCTACGAGCAGTACTTC

j_gene: TRBJ2-7
abundance: NA
d_gene: TRBD2
v_gene: TRBV7-6
CDR3aa: CASSLGAGEGYREQYF
CDR3nt: TGTGCCAGCAGCTTAGGAGCGGGGGAAGGTTACAGGGAGCAGTACTTC

j_gene: TRBJ2-7
abundance: NA
d_gene: TRBD1
v_gene: TRBV28
CDR3aa: CASSPGQGHEQYF
CDR3nt: TGTGCCAGCAGTCCAGGACAGGGCCACGAGCAGTACTTC

j_gene: TRBJ2-1
abundance: NA
d_gene: NA
v_gene: TRBV7-9
CDR3aa: CASSPSAGRFGEQFF
CDR3nt: TGTGCCAGCAGTCCCTCCGCGGGGAGGTTTGGTGAGCAGTTCTTC

j_gene: TRBJ2-7
abundance: once
d_gene: NA
v_gene: TRBV9
CDR3aa: CASSETPGDEQYF
CDR3nt: TGTGCTAGCAGCGAAACCCCGGGGGACGAGCAGTACTTC

j_gene: TRBJ2-3
abundance: NA
d_gene: TRBD2
v_gene: TRBV29-1
CDR3aa: CSVERAGDPITDTQYF
CDR3nt: TGCAGCGTTGAGCGAGCGGGGGACCCGATCACAGATACGCAGTATTTT

j_gene: TRBJ2-6
abundance: NA
d_gene: NA
v_gene: TRBV9
CDR3aa: CASSPGTVPSGANVLTF
CDR3nt: TGTGCCAGCAGCCCCGGGACGGTACCCTCTGGGGCCAACGTCCTGACTTTC

j_gene: TRBJ1-2
abundance: once
d_gene: TRBD1
v_gene: TRBV5-6
CDR3aa: CASSYWGQAHGYTF
CDR3nt: TGTGCCAGCAGCTACTGGGGACAGGCGCATGGCTACACCTTC

j_gene: TRBJ2-7
abundance: NA
d_gene: NA
v_gene: TRBV19
CDR3aa: CASSIVPGPREQYF
CDR3nt: TGTGCCAGTAGTATAGTTCCAGGCCCACGGGAGCAGTACTTC

j_gene: TRBJ1-1
abundance: NA
d_gene: NA
v_gene: TRBV19
CDR3aa: CASSISSLGNTEAFF
CDR3nt: TGTGCCAGTAGTATAAGCAGCCTGGGGAACACTGAAGCTTTCTTT

j_gene: TRBJ2-1
abundance: NA
d_gene: NA
v_gene: TRBV19
CDR3aa: CASSSGVYNEQFF
CDR3nt: TGTGCCAGTAGTAGCGGGGTTTACAATGAGCAGTTCTTC

j_gene: TRBJ2-5
abundance: NA
d_gene: NA
v_gene: TRBV12-2
CDR3aa: CASRLVPLAGVQRETQYF
CDR3nt: TGTGCAAGTCGCTTAGTACCCCTAGCGGGAGTACAACGGGAGACCCAGTACTTC

j_gene: TRBJ1-5
abundance: NA
d_gene: NA
v_gene: TRBV27
CDR3aa: CASKDSLGNQPQHF
CDR3nt: TGTGCCAGCAAAGATTCATTGGGCAATCAGCCCCAGCATTTT

j_gene: TRBJ2-1
abundance: medium-sized
d_gene: NA
v_gene: TRBV6-1
CDR3aa: CATAPEPYNEQFF
CDR3nt: TGTGCCACCGCACCGGAGCCCTACAATGAGCAGTTCTTC

j_gene: TRBJ1-4
abundance: NA
d_gene: TRBD1
v_gene: TRBV15
CDR3aa: CATSKMEGADMDEKLFF
CDR3nt: TGTGCCACCAGCAAAATGGAGGGGGCTGATATGGATGAAAAACTGTTTTTT

j_gene: TRBJ1-2
abundance: NA
d_gene: NA
v_gene: TRBV19
CDR3aa: CASSIGGVGYTF
CDR3nt: TGTGCCAGTAGTATCGGGGGGGTCGGCTACACCTTC

j_gene: TRBJ1-3
abundance: NA
d_gene: NA
v_gene: TRBV30
CDR3aa: CAWRTRDAGNTIYF
CDR3nt: TGTGCCTGGAGGACCCGAGACGCTGGAAACACCATATATTTT

j_gene: TRBJ2-5
abundance: NA
d_gene: TRBD2
v_gene: TRBV28
CDR3aa: CASSLRTSGSQETQYF
CDR3nt: TGTGCCAGCAGTTTAAGGACTAGCGGGAGCCAAGAGACCCAGTACTTC

j_gene: TRBJ2-7
abundance: NA
d_gene: NA
v_gene: TRBV6-5
CDR3aa: CASSYGGPVEQYF
CDR3nt: TGTGCCAGCAGTTACGGCGGGCCCGTCGAGCAGTACTTC

j_gene: TRBJ1-2
abundance: NA
d_gene: NA
v_gene: TRBV27
CDR3aa: CASSSQYYRGSGYTF
CDR3nt: TGTGCCAGCAGTTCCCAATATTATAGGGGGAGTGGCTACACCTTC

j_gene: TRBJ2-2
abundance: NA
d_gene: NA
v_gene: TRBV5-1
CDR3aa: CASTPYLNTGELFF
CDR3nt: TGCGCCAGCACACCATACTTGAACACCGGGGAGCTGTTTTTT

j_gene: TRBJ2-1
abundance: NA
d_gene: NA
v_gene: TRBV27
CDR3aa: CASSLGTYNEQFF
CDR3nt: TGTGCCAGCAGTCTGGGCACCTACAATGAGCAGTTCTTC

j_gene: TRBJ2-1
abundance: NA
d_gene: TRBD2
v_gene: TRBV27
CDR3aa: CASSLTGLAETNEQFF
CDR3nt: TGTGCCAGCAGTTTAACCGGACTAGCGGAGACCAATGAGCAGTTCTTC

j_gene: TRBJ2-7
abundance: NA
d_gene: NA
v_gene: TRBV19
CDR3aa: CASSIVGRNEQYF
CDR3nt: TGTGCCAGTAGTATTGTCGGCAGGAACGAGCAGTACTTC

j_gene: TRBJ1-1
abundance: NA
d_gene: TRBD1
v_gene: TRBV27
CDR3aa: CASSLGQGIEAFF
CDR3nt: TGTGCCAGCAGTCTGGGACAGGGTATAGAGGCTTTCTTT